These 10 T cell receptor beta chains came from one sample sequenced in a study of T cell responses to AZD1222 COVID-19 vaccine. TCRdb keeps only in-frame clones here, not all; method: immunoSEQ multiplex PCR. The data contain about 140,000 clones, around 93% of them seen just once; the ten biggest clones take up 4% to 5.5%. The sequences come from peripheral blood, collected on day 0 of AZD1222 vaccination. Every receptor here comes from an adult in good health.

The J gene is TRBJ1-3, the V gene TRBV6-2 or TRBV6-3; D ambiguous. The CDR3 runs 16 residues. From germline, CDR1 is MNHEY and CDR2 SVGEGT. V dropped 3 bases and J dropped 0 bases, with 12 bases sitting between them. Here the CDR3 reads CASSYKPAVSGNTIYF. The CDR3 nucleotides are TGTGCCAGCAGTTATAAACCGGCCGTCTCTGGAAACACCATATATTTT.

The chain couples TRBV18 to TRBJ1-5; the match to TRBD1 covers 10 bases. Unmatched junction bases numbered 10, after V lost 3 bases and J lost 2 bases. CDR3 length: 18 amino acids. Germline V gives CDR1 KGHSH, CDR2 LQKENI. Here the CDR3 DNA reads TGTGCCAGCTCACCTACGGGACAGGGGATAGATGGCAATCAGCCCCAGCATTTT. It specifies CASSPTGQGIDGNQPQHF.

The chain recombines TRBV19 with TRBJ2-1, with 7 bases fitting TRBD2. The V segment lost 5 bases and the J segment 4 bases; nucleotides outside the gene matches: 11. This CDR3 contains 16 residues. Germline loops: CDR1 LNHDA, CDR2 SQIVND (reference sequence). The CDR3, as DNA: TGTGCCAGTAGTTTAGCGGAGGGAGGGGCTTACAATGAGCAGTTCTTC. Encoded protein: CASSLAEGGAYNEQFF.

This CDR3 is CASSGGTDIYEQYF. The CDR3 region has the DNA TGCGCCAGCAGTGGAGGTACGGACATCTACGAGCAGTACTTC. The chain uses TRBV10-1 and TRBJ2-7; D perhaps matches TRBD1 (5 bases). Germline V gives CDR1 WNHNN, CDR2 SYGVQD (reference sequence). The CDR3 is 14 amino acids. V was clipped by 4 bases and J by 3 bases, with 13 bases between them.

The rearrangement joins TRBV30 to TRBJ2-7, with D possibly being TRBD1 or TRBD2 (5 bases each). Germline V gene sequence: CDR1 GTSNPN, CDR2 SVGIG (reference sequence). Trimming took off 4 bases at V and 2 bases at J, with 15 bases between the two ends. CDR3 size: 14 residues. The CDR3 spells CAWTLGTGAYEQYF. Written as DNA, the CDR3 is TGTGCCTGGACCCTGGGGACCGGAGCCTACGAGCAGTACTTC.

J is TRBJ1-2 and V is TRBV18, with no clear D. The V end lost 4 bases, the J end lost 0 bases, and 6 bases lay between the germline ends. This CDR3 spans 13 amino acids. CDR1 and CDR2 from the germline V gene are KGHSH and LQKENI. As DNA, the CDR3 is TGTGCCAGCTCACAGCAGGCTAACTATGGCTACACCTTC. Protein product: CASSQQANYGYTF. Full variable domain (missing parts from reference TRBV18 and TRBJ1-2): NAGVMQNPRHLVRRRGQEARLRCSPMKGHSHVYWYRQLPEEGLKFMVYLQKENIIDESGMPKERFSAEFPKEGPSILRIQQVVRGDSAAYFCASSQQANYGYTFGSGTRLTVV.

The chain recombines TRBV7-6 with TRBJ1-3; D unclear. Per germline, CDR1 SGHVS and CDR2 FNYEAQ. V gave up 4 bases and J gave up 0 bases, with 7 bases separating them. The length of the CDR3 is 14 residues. CDR3 in DNA: TGTGCCAGCAGCTCCCCGGGCTCTGGAAACACCATATATTTT. Protein product: CASSSPGSGNTIYF.

The count of this clone is one. The chain uses TRBV4-1 and TRBJ2-1, with TRBD1 identical over 8 bases. V shed 6 bases and J 3 bases; nucleotides not matched to a gene: 7. Germline-derived CDR1 and CDR2 are MGHRA and YSYEKL. CDR3 length equals 15 residues. The CDR3 reads CASRPYRGNYNEQFF. CDR3 sequence (DNA): TGCGCCAGCAGACCCTACAGGGGGAACTACAATGAGCAGTTCTTC.

This chain connects TRBV5-1 to TRBJ2-7, with unresolved D. Germline lookup yields CDR1 SGHRS and CDR2 YFSETQ. This CDR3 has 15 residues. The V end lost 0 bases, the J end lost 0 bases, and 10 bases lay between the germline ends. This CDR3 reads CASSLGGASSYEQYF. The CDR3 nucleotides are TGCGCCAGCAGCTTGGGAGGCGCGAGCTCCTACGAGCAGTACTTC. Full variable domain (outside the CDR3, taken from reference TRBV5-1 and TRBJ2-7): KAGVTQTPRYLIKTRGQQVTLSCSPISGHRSVSWYQQTPGQGLQFLFEYFSETQRNKGNFPGRFSGRQFSNSRSEMNVSTLELGDSALYLCASSLGGASSYEQYFGPGTRLTVT.

This clone turned up a few times. The chain carries TRBV11-3 and TRBJ1-1; D not resolved. The CDR3 totals 13 residues. Germline V gives CDR1 SGHNT, CDR2 YENEEA. Trimming took off 5 bases at V and 3 bases at J, with 10 bases between the two ends. The DNA of the CDR3 is TGTGCCAGCAGCGCTCAAGCTGACACTGAAGCTTTCTTT. Amino acid sequence: CASSAQADTEAFF.